This passage covers 14 T cell receptor beta chains from one sample sequenced in a study of blood T cell repertoires in COVID-19 (dated by TCRdb to 2018 to 2020). Library creation used the immunoSEQ multiplex PCR assay. This is the immuneACCESS table as TCRdb keeps it, with only in-frame sequences that have V and J called. A part of the clones is gone; compared with another copy, unresolved V genes explain less than half, and the rest is unexplained. The sample contains 350,000 to 550,000 clones, 80% to 90% of them found a single time. Of the sample, 0.95% to 1.3% falls within the top ten clones. Material: PBMCs or T cells enriched from blood (not recorded which). The source of these receptors is a man aged 25-45 years who had recovered from COVID-19.

V and J are TRBV10-2 and TRBJ1-1, with 9 bases that match TRBD1. V lost 3 bases, J lost 5 bases, and 7 bases stayed unmatched. The CDR3 sequence is 15 residues long. The germline CDR1 and CDR2 sequences are WSHSY and SAAADI. Here the CDR3 DNA reads TGCGCCAGCAGTGAACAACAGGGGGCCAGAACTGAAGCTTTCTTT. This codes for CASSEQQGARTEAFF.

This chain joins TRBV28 and TRBJ2-7, with 7 bases identical to TRBD1. The CDR3 contains 15 residues. Germline trimming cut 5 bases from V and 3 bases from J; bases unmatched to any gene: 10. Germline loops: CDR1 MDHEN, CDR2 SYDVKM. As DNA, the CDR3 is TGTGCCAGCAGTGCCACCGGGACAGAATTCTACGAGCAGTACTTC. Amino acid sequence: CASSATGTEFYEQYF. Using reference TRBV28 and TRBJ2-7 for the parts outside the CDR3, the full variable domain is DVKVTQSSRYLVKRTGEKVFLECVQDMDHENMFWYRQDPGLGLRLIYFSYDVKMKEKGDIPEGYSVSREKKERFSLILESASTNQTSMYLCASSATGTEFYEQYFGPGTRLTVT.

V usage is TRBV28 and J usage is TRBJ2-4, with a tentative D call TRBD1 (5 bases). The CDR3 covers 13 residues. The germline CDR1 and CDR2 sequences are MDHEN and SYDVKM. V was shortened by 7 bases and J by 5 bases, with 12 bases between the two germline ends. CDR3 in amino acids: CASISQGENIQYF. The DNA of the CDR3 is TGTGCCAGCATTTCGCAGGGCGAAAACATTCAGTACTTC.

This rearrangement joins TRBV4-1 to TRBJ2-2, with 8 bases fitting TRBD1. The germline V gene has CDR1 MGHRA and CDR2 YSYEKL. The junction had 5 bases not matched to a gene; V was cut back by 0 bases and J by 8 bases. The length of the CDR3 is 15 residues. The DNA for the CDR3 is TGCGCCAGCAGCCAAGAACGTCAGGGGGCGGGGGAGCTGTTTTTT. This translates into CASSQERQGAGELFF.

This clone was detected only once. This sequence joins TRBV5-1 and TRBJ1-5; a weak D match, TRBD1 (5 bases). The V end was cut by 4 bases, the J end by 4 bases, with 15 bases between. CDR1 and CDR2 from the germline V gene are SGHRS and YFSETQ. The CDR3 has 15 residues. CDR3 sequence (DNA): TGCGCCAGCAGCCTGGGACCAGCGGGGAATCAGCCCCAGCATTTT. This codes for CASSLGPAGNQPQHF.

The chain joins TRBV19 to TRBJ1-2; possibly TRBD1 for D (6 bases). Deletions cut 7 bases from V and 4 bases from J, with 16 bases between. The V gene's germline CDR1 is LNHDA and CDR2 SQIVND (reference sequence). The CDR3 length is 14 residues. The CDR3 DNA sequence: TGTGCCAGTATAGCGACAAGGGGGGGCTATGGCTACACCTTC. It encodes CASIATRGGYGYTF.

The rearrangement joins TRBV9 to TRBJ2-3, with 7 bases matching TRBD2. The V segment lost 0 bases and the J segment 5 bases; nucleotides outside the gene matches: 12. This CDR3 has 17 residues. Germline CDR1 reads SGDLS; CDR2 reads YYNGEE. CDR3 loop: CASSVVPGRGVVDTQYF. The CDR3 DNA reads TGTGCCAGCAGCGTAGTACCCGGCCGGGGGGTGGTAGATACGCAGTATTTT.

The V call is TRBV30, the J call TRBJ1-6; D not certain. CDR1 and CDR2 (germline): GTSNPN, SVGIG (reference sequence). This CDR3 is built from 13 residues. V was cut by 0 bases and J by 6 bases, with 6 bases left in between. In DNA form, the CDR3 reads TGTGCCTGGAGTGTACACAGTAATTCACCCCTCCACTTT. Its translation: CAWSVHSNSPLHF. Full variable domain (rest looked up from reference TRBV30 and TRBJ1-6): SQTIHQWPATLVQPVGSPLSLECTVEGTSNPNLYWYRQAAGRGLQLLFYSVGIGQISSEVPQNLSASRPQDRQFILSSKKLLLSDSGFYLCAWSVHSNSPLHFGNGTRLTVT.

The gene calls are TRBV19 and TRBJ1-4; possible D gene TRBD1, 5 bases. V lost 7 bases to trimming and J lost 8 bases, with 11 bases between them. Germline CDR1 is LNHDA and CDR2 is SQIVND (reference sequence). The CDR3 loop spans 12 amino acids. As DNA, the CDR3 is TGTGCCAGTACGGGGGTCTCAGAAAAACTGTTTTTT. It is translated as CASTGVSEKLFF.

J is TRBJ1-2 and V is TRBV19; 7 nucleotides line up with TRBD1. This CDR3 has 12 residues. In germline, CDR1 is LNHDA, CDR2 SQIVND (reference sequence). After removal of 5 bases from V and 7 bases from J, the junction contained 4 bases not matched to a gene. The CDR3 protein is CASSPGQIGYTF. The DNA for the CDR3 is TGTGCCAGTAGTCCGGGACAGATTGGCTACACCTTC.

The chain recombines TRBV2 with TRBJ1-5; D perhaps matches TRBD1 (5 bases). CDR1 SNHLY and CDR2 FYNNEI come from the germline V gene. The CDR3 is made up of 15 amino acids. V lost 8 bases and J 2 bases, leaving 16 bases between the germline ends. This CDR3 is CASAYSGVGNQPQHF. CDR3 DNA: TGTGCCAGCGCCTACTCGGGGGTTGGCAATCAGCCCCAGCATTTT.

The sample holds one count of this clone. The genes are TRBV2 and TRBJ2-7; D gene unclear. The CDR3 length is 11 residues. The V and J ends lost 6 bases and 3 bases respectively, with 6 bases between them. The germline gives CDR1 SNHLY, CDR2 FYNNEI. Written as DNA, the CDR3 is TGTGCCAGCAGCAACAACTACGAGCAGTACTTC. Translated: CASSNNYEQYF.

This rearrangement joins TRBV25-1 to TRBJ1-4, with TRBD1 matching 10 bases. The CDR3 has 15 residues. Per the germline V gene, CDR1 is MGHDK and CDR2 is SYGVNS. The ends lost 1 base at V and 8 bases at J; junction bases unmatched: 4. This CDR3 is CASSEWDRGMEKLFF. In nucleotides, the CDR3 is TGTGCCAGCAGTGAATGGGACAGGGGTATGGAAAAACTGTTTTTT.

The chain has TRBV2 and TRBJ2-5; D unresolved. Trimming stripped 8 bases from V and 0 bases from J, with 7 bases between. The germline V gene encodes CDR1 SNHLY and CDR2 FYNNEI. The CDR3 spans 12 residues. CDR3 in amino acids: CASPVHQETQYF. CDR3 bases: TGTGCCAGCCCAGTACACCAAGAGACCCAGTACTTC.